This entry concerns a single T cell receptor beta chain. Its antigen is still unknown. Exclusion criteria comprised uncontrolled infection, other autoimmune disease, pregnancy or lactation. Cells are PBMCs isolated from around 9.4 ml of fresh blood. The sample originates from a study of T cells in Graves' hyperthyroidism and ophthalmopathy. From RNA transcripts, TCR beta CDR3 regions were amplified. TCR CDR3 underwent first-round RT-PCR with the HTBI primer set. Each CDR3 protein is one row after TCRdb ran MiXCR on the multiplex PCR reads. This repertoire shows hundreds of thousands of distinct CDR3 sequences, 35% found once; its top ten account for 31%. Study-level points and caveats: Using 13 V-J features, a model discriminated ophthalmopathy from stable hyperthyroidism. Also found in blood were most expanded thyroid clonotypes above 0.001.

This TCR was recovered from a woman aged 35 to 49 with Graves' hyperthyroidism. Sequencing used blood.

This CDR3 reads CAISEIWDREKLFF. The CDR3, as DNA: TGTGCCATCAGTGAAATATGGGACAGGGAAAAACTGTTTTTT. This chain uses TRBV10-3 with TRBJ1-4; 8 bases fit TRBD1. The J segment lost 8 bases and the V segment lost 3 bases, leaving 5 bases of the junction unmatched. Per germline, CDR1 ENHRY and CDR2 SYGVKD. This CDR3 has 14 residues.